These 30 T cell receptor beta chains share one sample of origin, sequenced in a study of blood T cell repertoires in COVID-19. The data were produced by immunoSEQ multiplex PCR, yet TCRdb's version contains in-frame clones alone and is incomplete. The table has around 75,000 clones, roughly 89% seen once; the top ten hold around 5.3%. The sample taken for sequencing was peripheral blood. These TCRs come from a man over 45 with acute or convalescent COVID-19.

V gene TRBV7-9 combines with J gene TRBJ2-5, with D possibly being TRBD1 (5 bases). The germline CDR1 and CDR2 sequences are SEHNR and FQNEAQ (reference sequence). The V and J ends lost 5 bases and 5 bases respectively, with 15 bases between them. The CDR3 sequence is 14 residues long. The chain's CDR3 is CASSPGVAGETQYF. CDR3 bases: TGTGCCAGCAGCCCTGGGGTAGCAGGGGAGACCCAGTACTTC.

V gene TRBV27 combines with J gene TRBJ2-7, with D possibly being TRBD2 (5 bases). Germline V gene sequence: CDR1 MNHEY, CDR2 SMNVEV (reference sequence). The V end lost 4 bases, the J end lost 3 bases, and 13 bases lay between the germline ends. The CDR3 length is 14 residues. The CDR3 sequence is CASSWAGEGYEQYF. The CDR3 DNA follows: TGTGCCAGCAGTTGGGCCGGGGAAGGCTACGAGCAGTACTTC.

This chain uses TRBV3-1 (or the pseudogene TRBV3-2) with TRBJ1-6, with D possibly matching TRBD1 (6 bases). The CDR3 covers 16 residues. Germline lookup yields CDR1 LGHDT and CDR2 YNNKEL (reference sequence). V was trimmed by 4 bases and J by 3 bases, leaving 13 bases between them. CDR3 loop: CASSLRVTGYNSPLHF. The CDR3 DNA is TGTGCCAGCAGCCTTAGAGTGACAGGCTATAATTCACCCCTCCACTTT.

The rearrangement uses TRBV27 and TRBJ2-1; 11 positions agree with TRBD2. CDR3 size: 20 residues. With 5 bases clipped from V and 5 bases from J, the junction kept 20 bases outside the gene matches. Germline CDR1 MNHEY, CDR2 SMNVEV (reference sequence). CDR3 nucleotide sequence: TGTGCCAGCAGTAGGCAGCCGGGGGTAGCGGGAGGGCCAGGGGACAATGAGCAGTTCTTC. Residues: CASSRQPGVAGGPGDNEQFF.

V is TRBV7-9 and J is TRBJ1-6; D remains unclear. This CDR3 comprises 15 residues. Trimming shortened V by 2 bases and J by 7 bases, and 12 bases separated the two germline ends. Germline V CDR1 and CDR2: SEHNR, FQNEAQ (reference sequence). CDR3 protein: CASSLTGQANSPLHF. DNA for the CDR3: TGTGCCAGCAGCTTAACCGGTCAGGCAAATTCACCCCTCCACTTT.

The chain is built from TRBV12-3 or TRBV12-4 and TRBJ1-5; 7 positions agree with TRBD1. The J segment lost 7 bases and the V segment lost 6 bases, leaving 6 bases of the junction unmatched. CDR3 length: 13 residues. Here the CDR3 reads CASSRQGPQPQHF. CDR3 in DNA: TGTGCCAGCAGCCGACAGGGTCCCCAGCCCCAGCATTTT.

The rearrangement uses TRBV7-9 and TRBJ2-1, with TRBD2 identical over 9 bases. The germline V gene encodes CDR1 SEHNR and CDR2 FQNEAQ (reference sequence). This CDR3 has 12 amino acids. The CDR3 bases are TGTAGCGGGGGGACCTTGATCAATGAGCAGTTCTTC. Residues: CSGGTLINEQFF.

This clone was picked up one time. The rearrangement joins TRBV10-2 to TRBJ2-7, with 14 bases aligning to TRBD2. Germline CDR1 and CDR2: WSHSY and SAAADI. This CDR3 comprises 17 residues. After removal of 3 bases from V and 4 bases from J, the junction contained 8 bases not matched to a gene. The CDR3, as DNA: TGCGCCAGCAGTGATAGTCCGGGGACTAGCGGGAGTTACGAGCAGTACTTC. Residues: CASSDSPGTSGSYEQYF.

J is TRBJ2-5 and V is TRBV19; no reliable D call. This CDR3 spans 13 amino acids. Germline V gene data show CDR1 as LNHDA and CDR2 as SQIVND (reference sequence). V dropped 6 bases and J dropped 1 base, with 9 bases sitting between them. CDR3 sequence reads: CASSPPLQETQYF. The CDR3 nucleotides are TGTGCCAGTAGCCCCCCCCTCCAAGAGACCCAGTACTTC.

This chain connects TRBV10-2 to TRBJ2-4; 7 nucleotides agree with TRBD1. CDR3 length equals 16 residues. The germline CDR1 and CDR2 sequences are WSHSY and SAAADI. V shed 6 bases and J 1 base; nucleotides not matched to a gene: 9. CDR3 DNA sequence: TGCGCCAGCAGCCCCGACAGGGAAGGGGCCAAAAACATTCAGTACTTC. Amino acids: CASSPDREGAKNIQYF.

The V and J genes are TRBV5-1 and TRBJ2-6, with D possibly being TRBD1 (5 bases). The V gene's germline CDR1 is SGHRS and CDR2 YFSETQ. V was cut by 0 bases and J by 0 bases, with 13 bases left in between. The CDR3 runs to 18 residues. This chain's CDR3 is CASSLEGPRFSGANVLTF. CDR3 bases: TGCGCCAGCAGCTTGGAGGGGCCTCGATTCTCTGGGGCCAACGTCCTGACTTTC.

V is TRBV11-2 and J is TRBJ2-2; 10 bases fit TRBD2. The CDR3 loop spans 17 amino acids. With 4 bases clipped from V and 2 bases from J, the junction kept 7 bases outside the gene matches. Germline CDR1 reads SGHAT; CDR2 reads FQNNGV. The CDR3 nucleotides read TGTGCCAGCAGCTCCCTTAGCGGGGGGAGAAACACCGGGGAGCTGTTTTTT. It translates to CASSSLSGGRNTGELFF.

Here the CDR3 DNA reads TGTGCCAGCAGCAAAAGGGGGGGGGATCAGCCCCAGCATTTT. It specifies CASSKRGGDQPQHF. The rearrangement uses TRBV7-2 and TRBJ1-5; tentatively, D is TRBD1 (6 bases). CDR1 is SGHTA, CDR2 FQGNSA, per germline. The V end was cut by 5 bases, the J end by 5 bases, with 13 bases between. This CDR3 region has 14 residues.

V is TRBV10-3 and J is TRBJ1-2; 7 positions agree with TRBD1. After removal of 3 bases from V and 3 bases from J, the junction contained 1 base not matched to a gene. CDR1 is ENHRY and CDR2 is SYGVKD in the germline V gene. This CDR3 region has 13 residues. CDR3 sequence reads: CAISDDRDYGYTF. As DNA, the CDR3 is TGTGCCATCAGTGATGACAGGGACTATGGCTACACCTTC.

The CDR3 bases are TGTGCCAGCAGTTTCGGGGGAGCGGATATGGGCTACACCTTC. Translated: CASSFGGADMGYTF. The rearrangement uses TRBV27 and TRBJ1-2; possible D gene TRBD1, 5 bases. The CDR3 spans 14 residues. The germline gives CDR1 MNHEY, CDR2 SMNVEV (reference sequence). V lost 3 bases to trimming and J lost 8 bases, with 16 bases between them.

J is TRBJ1-1 and V is TRBV5-6; D not certain. There are 13 residues in the CDR3. Germline lookup yields CDR1 SGHDT and CDR2 YYEEEE. The ends were cut back, 3 bases at V and 8 bases at J, with 14 bases in the middle. The CDR3 region is CASSWARAHEAFF. The CDR3 bases are TGTGCCAGCAGCTGGGCGAGGGCTCACGAAGCTTTCTTT.

The genes are TRBV5-4 and TRBJ2-7; maybe TRBD2 (7 bases). The CDR3 length is 14 residues. Trimming removed 0 bases from V and 5 bases from J, with 12 bases in between. Germline CDR1 reads SGHNT; CDR2 reads YYREEE (reference sequence). In DNA, the CDR3 is TGTGCCAGCAGCTTGGGAGGGAGGGGGAACGAGCAGTACTTC. This encodes CASSLGGRGNEQYF.

The V gene is TRBV5-1, the J gene TRBJ2-2, with D possibly TRBD1 on 8 matching bases. V lost 4 bases to trimming and J lost 3 bases, with 16 bases between them. The CDR3 runs to 16 residues. Germline CDR1 reads SGHRS; CDR2 reads YFSETQ. In DNA form, the CDR3 reads TGCGCCAGCAGCCCCCGGACAGGGAGGGACACCGGGGAGCTGTTTTTT. It translates to CASSPRTGRDTGELFF.

V gene TRBV24-1 combines with J gene TRBJ2-7; 8 bases line up with TRBD1. Unmatched junction bases numbered 9, after V lost 3 bases and J lost 6 bases. Germline assignment: CDR1 KGHDR and CDR2 SFDVKD. This CDR3 comprises 15 residues. The DNA of the CDR3 is TGTGCCACCAGTGATCCTGACAGGGGTTGGGGCGAGCAGTACTTC. Its translation is CATSDPDRGWGEQYF.

This CDR3 reads CAWGSGTGVAEQYF. Here the CDR3 DNA reads TGTGCCTGGGGATCCGGGACAGGGGTCGCCGAGCAGTACTTC. V is TRBV30 and J is TRBJ2-7; TRBD1 matches 10 bases. Germline V gene sequence: CDR1 GTSNPN, CDR2 SVGIG (reference sequence). This CDR3 region has 14 residues. The V segment lost 5 bases and the J segment 6 bases; nucleotides outside the gene matches: 10.

The sample holds one count of this clone. This chain links TRBV5-4 with TRBJ2-3; 7 bases fit TRBD2. V lost 0 bases and J lost 6; bases outside the gene matches: 7. This CDR3 is 15 amino acids long. Germline CDR1 reads SGHNT; CDR2 reads YYREEE (reference sequence). CDR3 in amino acids: CASSLVAGARDTQYF. The CDR3 coding sequence is TGTGCCAGCAGCTTGGTTGCGGGAGCTCGGGATACGCAGTATTTT.

The chain links TRBV6-1 to TRBJ2-3; D not certain. This CDR3 comprises 16 residues. Germline V gene data show CDR1 as MNHNS and CDR2 as SASEGT. With 2 bases removed from V and 4 bases from J, the gap between germline ends came to 16 bases. The DNA for the CDR3 is TGTGCCAGCAGTGAACGTACCGCCCCGGCGGCAGATACGCAGTATTTT. It encodes CASSERTAPAADTQYF.

This sequence joins TRBV12-3 or TRBV12-4 and TRBJ1-5; 7 nucleotides agree with TRBD1. The CDR3 loop spans 12 amino acids. The V segment lost 5 bases and the J segment 7 bases; nucleotides outside the gene matches: 2. This CDR3 is CASSDRAQPQHF. In DNA form, the CDR3 reads TGTGCCAGCAGTGACAGGGCCCAGCCCCAGCATTTT.

This clone has a handful of counts. The rearrangement links TRBV6-5 to TRBJ1-1; no definite D call. Germline CDR1 and CDR2: MNHEY and SVGAGI. V lost 6 bases and J 1 base, leaving 9 bases between the germline ends. This CDR3 region has 13 residues. The CDR3 bases are TGTGCCAGCAGCACTAAACAGAACACTGAAGCTTTCTTT. As protein: CASSTKQNTEAFF.

The chain is built from TRBV30 and TRBJ1-6; 11 positions match TRBD1. V lost 5 bases, J lost 5 bases, and 2 bases stayed unmatched. The CDR3 sequence is 14 residues long. Germline CDR1 and CDR2: GTSNPN and SVGIG (reference sequence). The CDR3 bases are TGTGCCTGGGGGACAGGGGGTAATAATTCACCCCTCCACTTT. This gives the protein CAWGTGGNNSPLHF.

This rearrangement joins TRBV5-4 to TRBJ1-6; a weak D match, TRBD1 (6 bases). Germline V gene data show CDR1 as SGHNT and CDR2 as YYREEE (reference sequence). The CDR3 has 15 residues. Deletions cut 0 bases from V and 6 bases from J, with 10 bases between. The CDR3 is CASSLAGTSNSPLHF. DNA of the CDR3: TGTGCCAGCAGCTTGGCCGGGACATCTAATTCACCCCTCCACTTT.

V usage is TRBV10-2 and J usage is TRBJ2-7, with a tentative D call TRBD1 (5 bases). Germline assignment: CDR1 WSHSY and CDR2 SAAADI. Trimming removed 6 bases from V and 0 bases from J, with 9 bases in between. The CDR3 spans 13 residues. This CDR3 is CASSRDSSYEQYF. CDR3 bases: TGCGCCAGCAGCCGCGACAGCTCCTACGAGCAGTACTTC.

The chain combines TRBV6-2 or TRBV6-3 with TRBJ2-1, with TRBD2 identical over 10 bases. Germline V gene sequence: CDR1 MNHEY, CDR2 SVGEGT. The CDR3 has 17 amino acids. V shed 4 bases, J shed 1 base, and the junction held 7 bases outside the gene matches. As DNA, the CDR3 is TGTGCCAGCAGTTCCCCAACTAGCGGGACTTCCTACAATGAGCAGTTCTTC. It translates to CASSSPTSGTSYNEQFF.

A remark on this clone: The sample has other DNA sequences that encode this CDR3 too. V and J are TRBV18 and TRBJ2-1; perhaps TRBD2 as D (5 bases). With 1 base removed from V and 10 bases from J, the gap between germline ends came to 5 bases. Germline assignment: CDR1 KGHSH and CDR2 LQKENI. There are 11 residues in the CDR3. CDR3 sequence: CASSPREEQFF. In DNA form, the CDR3 reads TGTGCCAGCTCACCACGGGAGGAGCAGTTCTTC.

The rearrangement joins TRBV25-1 to TRBJ1-6; no clear D. CDR3 length: 15 residues. The germline V gene encodes CDR1 MGHDK and CDR2 SYGVNS. V was clipped by 1 base and J by 5 bases, with 9 bases between them. CDR3 amino acids: CASSEFTTDNSPLHF. CDR3 bases: TGTGCCAGCAGTGAATTCACCACTGATAATTCACCCCTCCACTTT. The full variable domain, in which reference TRBV25-1 and TRBJ1-6 provide the parts outside the CDR3, is EADIYQTPRYLVIGTGKKITLECSQTMGHDKMYWYQQDPGMELHLIHYSYGVNSTEKGDLSSESTVSRIRTEHFPLTLESARPSHTSQYLCASSEFTTDNSPLHFGNGTRLTVT.